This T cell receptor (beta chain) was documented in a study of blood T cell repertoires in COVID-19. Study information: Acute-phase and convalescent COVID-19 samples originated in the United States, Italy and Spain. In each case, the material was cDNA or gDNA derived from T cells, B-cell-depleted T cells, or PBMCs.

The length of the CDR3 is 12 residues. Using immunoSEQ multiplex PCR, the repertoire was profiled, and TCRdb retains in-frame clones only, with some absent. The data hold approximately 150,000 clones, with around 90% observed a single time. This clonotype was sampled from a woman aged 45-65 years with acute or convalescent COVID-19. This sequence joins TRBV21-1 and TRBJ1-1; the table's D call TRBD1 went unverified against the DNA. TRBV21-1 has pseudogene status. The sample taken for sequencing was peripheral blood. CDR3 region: CAPEGDSTEAFF. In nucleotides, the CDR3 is TGTGCCCCTGAGGGGGACAGCACTGAAGCTTTCTTT.